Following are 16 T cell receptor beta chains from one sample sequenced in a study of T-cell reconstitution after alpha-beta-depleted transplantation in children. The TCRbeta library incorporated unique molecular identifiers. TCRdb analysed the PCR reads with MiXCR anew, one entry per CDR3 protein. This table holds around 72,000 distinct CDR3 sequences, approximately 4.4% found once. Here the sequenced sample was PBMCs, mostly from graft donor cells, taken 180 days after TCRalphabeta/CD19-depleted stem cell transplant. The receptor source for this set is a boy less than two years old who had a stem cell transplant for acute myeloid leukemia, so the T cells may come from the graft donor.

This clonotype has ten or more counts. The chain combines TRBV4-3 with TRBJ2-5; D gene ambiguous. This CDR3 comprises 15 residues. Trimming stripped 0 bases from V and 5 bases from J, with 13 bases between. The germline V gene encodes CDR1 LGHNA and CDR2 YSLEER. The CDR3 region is CASSQDWWARETQYF. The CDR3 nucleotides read TGCGCCAGCAGCCAAGATTGGTGGGCTCGGGAGACCCAGTACTTC.

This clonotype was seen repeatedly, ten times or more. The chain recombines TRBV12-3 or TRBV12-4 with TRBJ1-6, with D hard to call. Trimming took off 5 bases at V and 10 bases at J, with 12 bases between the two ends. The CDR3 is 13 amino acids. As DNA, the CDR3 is TGTGCCAGCAGTACTCGGACCGAATCACCCCTCCACTTT. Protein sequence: CASSTRTESPLHF.

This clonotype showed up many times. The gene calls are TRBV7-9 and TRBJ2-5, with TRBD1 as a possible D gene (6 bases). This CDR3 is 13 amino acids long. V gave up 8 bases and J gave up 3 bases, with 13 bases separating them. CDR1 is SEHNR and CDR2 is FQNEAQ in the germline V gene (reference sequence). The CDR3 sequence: CASEPEGEETQYF. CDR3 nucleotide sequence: TGTGCCAGCGAGCCCGAGGGGGAAGAGACCCAGTACTTC.

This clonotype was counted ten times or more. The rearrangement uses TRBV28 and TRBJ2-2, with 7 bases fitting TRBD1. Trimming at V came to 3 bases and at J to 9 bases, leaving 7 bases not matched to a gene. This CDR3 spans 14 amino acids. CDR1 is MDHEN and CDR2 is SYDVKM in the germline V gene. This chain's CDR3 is CASSFPRQGRELFF. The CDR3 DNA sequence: TGTGCCAGCAGTTTCCCACGACAGGGTCGGGAGCTGTTTTTT.

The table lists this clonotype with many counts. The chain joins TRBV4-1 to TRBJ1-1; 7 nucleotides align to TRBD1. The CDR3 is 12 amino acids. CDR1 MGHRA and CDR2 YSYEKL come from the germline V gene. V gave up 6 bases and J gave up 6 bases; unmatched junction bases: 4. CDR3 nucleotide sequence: TGCGCCAGCAGACGGGACAGCGCTGAAGCTTTCTTT. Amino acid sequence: CASRRDSAEAFF.

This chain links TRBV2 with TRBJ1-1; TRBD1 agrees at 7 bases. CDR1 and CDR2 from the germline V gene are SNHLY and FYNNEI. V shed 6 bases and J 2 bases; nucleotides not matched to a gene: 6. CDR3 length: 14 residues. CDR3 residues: CASRRQGVNTEAFF. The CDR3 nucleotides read TGTGCCAGCAGAAGACAGGGAGTAAACACTGAAGCTTTCTTT.

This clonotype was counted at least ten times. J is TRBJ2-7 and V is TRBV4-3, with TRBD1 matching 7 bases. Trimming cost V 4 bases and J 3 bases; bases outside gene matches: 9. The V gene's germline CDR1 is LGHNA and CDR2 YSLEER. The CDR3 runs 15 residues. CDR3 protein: CASSLRQGEGYEQYF. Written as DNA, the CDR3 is TGCGCCAGCAGCCTCCGACAGGGCGAGGGCTACGAGCAGTACTTC.

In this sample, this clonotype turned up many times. CDR3 residues: CASSQAQGYQLRDQPQHF. CDR3 DNA: TGCGCCAGCAGCCAGGCACAGGGATACCAGCTCCGGGATCAGCCCCAGCATTTT. The J gene is TRBJ1-5, the V gene TRBV4-1; possibly TRBD1 for D (6 bases). This CDR3 has 18 residues. Trimming removed 3 bases from V and 5 bases from J, with 23 bases in between. The germline gives CDR1 MGHRA, CDR2 YSYEKL.

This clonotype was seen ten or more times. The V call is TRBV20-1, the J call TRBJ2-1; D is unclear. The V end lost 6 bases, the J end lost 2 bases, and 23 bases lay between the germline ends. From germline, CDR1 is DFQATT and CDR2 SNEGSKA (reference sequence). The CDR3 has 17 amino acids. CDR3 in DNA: TGCAGTGCCACGGAGAGAGAGCCCGAACCCCCCTACAATGAGCAGTTCTTC. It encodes CSATEREPEPPYNEQFF.

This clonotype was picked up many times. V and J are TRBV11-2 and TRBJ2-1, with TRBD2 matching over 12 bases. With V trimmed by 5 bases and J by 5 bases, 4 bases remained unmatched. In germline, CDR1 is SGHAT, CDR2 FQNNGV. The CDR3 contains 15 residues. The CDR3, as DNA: TGTGCCAGCAGCCCAGGACTAGCGGGAAACAATGAGCAGTTCTTC. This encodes CASSPGLAGNNEQFF. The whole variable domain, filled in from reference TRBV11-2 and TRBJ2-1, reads EAGVAQSPRYKIIEKRQSVAFWCNPISGHATLYWYQQILGQGPKLLIQFQNNGVVDDSQLPKDRFSAERLKGVDSTLKIQPAKLEDSAVYLCASSPGLAGNNEQFFGPGTRLTVL.

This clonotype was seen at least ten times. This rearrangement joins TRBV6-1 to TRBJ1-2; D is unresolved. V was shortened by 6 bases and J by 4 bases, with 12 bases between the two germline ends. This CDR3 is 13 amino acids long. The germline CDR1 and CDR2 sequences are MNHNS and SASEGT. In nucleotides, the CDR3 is TGTGCCAGCAGCTCCAGCACCTTCTATGGCTACACCTTC. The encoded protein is CASSSSTFYGYTF.

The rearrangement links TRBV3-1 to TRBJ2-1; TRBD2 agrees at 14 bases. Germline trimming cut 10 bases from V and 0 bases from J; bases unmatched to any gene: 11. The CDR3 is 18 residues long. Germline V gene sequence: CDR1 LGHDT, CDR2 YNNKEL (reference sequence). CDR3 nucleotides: TGTGCCACCTGCCCTAGGACTAGCGGGGGGTACTCCTACAATGAGCAGTTCTTC. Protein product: CATCPRTSGGYSYNEQFF.

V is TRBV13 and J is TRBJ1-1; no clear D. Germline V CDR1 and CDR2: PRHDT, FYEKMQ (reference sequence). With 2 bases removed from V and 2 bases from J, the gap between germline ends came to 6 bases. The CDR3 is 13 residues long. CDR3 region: CASSLYVNTEAFF. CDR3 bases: TGTGCCAGCAGCTTATACGTTAACACTGAAGCTTTCTTT.

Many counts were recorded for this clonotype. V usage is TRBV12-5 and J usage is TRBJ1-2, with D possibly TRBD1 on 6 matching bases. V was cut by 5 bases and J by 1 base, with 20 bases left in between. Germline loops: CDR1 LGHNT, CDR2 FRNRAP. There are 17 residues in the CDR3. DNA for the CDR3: TGTGCTAGTGGTCTCCCCGGACGGGGGCATTTTAACTATGGCTACACCTTC. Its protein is CASGLPGRGHFNYGYTF.

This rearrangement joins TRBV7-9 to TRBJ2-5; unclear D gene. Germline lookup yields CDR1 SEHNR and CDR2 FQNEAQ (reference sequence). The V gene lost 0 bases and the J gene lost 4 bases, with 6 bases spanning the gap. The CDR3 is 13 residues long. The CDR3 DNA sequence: TGTGCCAGCAGCTTAGCGAAGGGAGAGACCCAGTACTTC. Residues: CASSLAKGETQYF.

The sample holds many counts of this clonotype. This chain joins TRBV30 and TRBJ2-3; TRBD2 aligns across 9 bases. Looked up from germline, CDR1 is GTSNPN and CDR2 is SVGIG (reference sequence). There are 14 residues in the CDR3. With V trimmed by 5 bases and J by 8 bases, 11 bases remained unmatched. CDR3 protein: CAWVFGTSTGTQYF. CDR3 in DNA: TGTGCCTGGGTCTTCGGGACTAGCACCGGTACGCAGTATTTT.